Shown below are 18 T cell receptor beta chains from a single sample sequenced in a study of blood T cell repertoires in COVID-19. The table came from immunoSEQ multiplex PCR; TCRdb's copy has only in-frame clones and leaves some out. In the table there are over 85,000 clones, 84% of which are singletons. Sample: peripheral blood. The receptors were gathered from a man aged 35 to 55 with active or convalescent COVID-19.

The rearrangement links TRBV18 to TRBJ1-1, with D uncertain. This CDR3 is 11 amino acids long. Germline CDR1 is KGHSH and CDR2 is LQKENI. Trimming took 6 bases from V and 7 from J, leaving 9 bases between them. The CDR3 loop is CASSRQFEAFF. The CDR3 DNA is TGTGCCAGCTCGAGACAATTTGAAGCTTTCTTT. The whole variable domain, filled in from reference TRBV18 and TRBJ1-1, reads NAGVMQNPRHLVRRRGQEARLRCSPMKGHSHVYWYRQLPEEGLKFMVYLQKENIIDESGMPKERFSAEFPKEGPSILRIQQVVRGDSAAYFCASSRQFEAFFGQGTRLTVV.

This clone was recorded once. The rearrangement links TRBV10-3 to TRBJ2-6; TRBD1 matches at 9 bases. Germline loops: CDR1 ENHRY, CDR2 SYGVKD. The CDR3 length is 15 residues. J was trimmed by 4 bases and V by 6 bases; bases with no gene match: 4. The CDR3 nucleotides read TGTGCCATCAGCGGACAGGGGTCCGGGGCCAACGTCCTGACTTTC. This encodes CAISGQGSGANVLTF.

This clone turned up a few times. The genes are TRBV7-8 and TRBJ1-5; 10 bases are shared with TRBD1. Germline values: CDR1 SGHVS, CDR2 FQNEAQ. V was clipped by 5 bases and J by 5 bases; unmatched bases: 6. The CDR3 extends over 15 amino acids. CDR3 sequence reads: CASSNRQGADQPQHF. In DNA form, the CDR3 reads TGTGCCAGCAGCAACCGACAGGGGGCTGATCAGCCCCAGCATTTT.

This clone was observed a few times. This chain links TRBV6-1 with TRBJ2-7, with 7 bases aligning to TRBD1. The CDR3 covers 12 residues. Germline CDR1 and CDR2: MNHNS and SASEGT. The V gene end was trimmed by 3 bases and the J gene end by 7 bases; junction bases not matched to a gene: 3. The CDR3 nucleotides read TGTGCCAGCAGTGAGTCAGGGGGTGAGCAGTACTTC. Translating gives CASSESGGEQYF.

The chain combines TRBV7-2 with TRBJ1-4; no reliable D call. The CDR3 runs 16 residues. Germline assignment: CDR1 SGHTA and CDR2 FQGNSA. V was clipped by 3 bases and J by 0 bases, with 11 bases between them. The CDR3 sequence is CASSFGLLTTNEKLFF. CDR3 DNA: TGTGCCAGCAGCTTCGGTCTGCTTACAACTAATGAAAAACTGTTTTTT.

The chain is built from TRBV7-3 and TRBJ2-4; D might be TRBD2 (6 bases). Germline V gene sequence: CDR1 SGHTA, CDR2 FQGTGA. The CDR3 contains 15 residues. Deletions cut 4 bases from V and 8 bases from J, with 18 bases between. In DNA, the CDR3 is TGTGCCAGCAGCTCAATGACCCTGGGGGAGGACATTCAGTACTTC. Protein sequence: CASSSMTLGEDIQYF.

This clone appeared once. The V and J genes are TRBV5-1 and TRBJ2-7, with 7 bases aligning to TRBD1. V was pared by 2 bases and J by 7 bases, with 6 bases of the junction left unmatched. From germline, CDR1 is SGHRS and CDR2 YFSETQ. This CDR3 is 13 amino acids long. The CDR3 DNA follows: TGCGCCAGCAGCTTAAAGGGGGCGGGTGAGCAGTACTTC. Its translation: CASSLKGAGEQYF.

A few counts support this clone. The rearrangement joins TRBV7-3 to TRBJ1-2; D may be TRBD1 (6 bases). The CDR3 runs 12 residues. Germline CDR1 and CDR2: SGHTA and FQGTGA. V was clipped by 4 bases and J by 5 bases, with 8 bases between them. The DNA of the CDR3 is TGTGCCAGCAGCTCAAGGGGGTATGGCTACACCTTC. Its protein product is CASSSRGYGYTF.

This chain links TRBV5-1 with TRBJ2-2; 7 bases are a match to TRBD1. Trimming at V came to 0 bases and at J to 2 bases, leaving 4 bases not matched to a gene. The CDR3 spans 16 residues. Germline-derived CDR1 and CDR2 are SGHRS and YFSETQ. The CDR3, as DNA: TGCGCCAGCAGCTTGGGCGGACAGGTTAACACCGGGGAGCTGTTTTTT. This translates into CASSLGGQVNTGELFF.

This chain uses TRBV6-5 with TRBJ2-2; D not certain. CDR3 length: 13 amino acids. The germline V gene encodes CDR1 MNHEY and CDR2 SVGAGI. V dropped 7 bases and J dropped 4 bases, with 10 bases sitting between them. DNA of the CDR3: TGTGCCAGCACTCACCCGGGCACCGGGGAGCTGTTTTTT. This gives the protein CASTHPGTGELFF.

V is TRBV18 and J is TRBJ2-1; TRBD1 is a possible D gene (5 bases). This CDR3 comprises 11 residues. Looked up from germline, CDR1 is KGHSH and CDR2 is LQKENI. The V and J ends lost 6 bases and 7 bases respectively, with 7 bases between them. Here the CDR3 DNA reads TGTGCCAGCTCCAGGGCAAATGAGCAGTTCTTC. Protein: CASSRANEQFF.

This chain uses TRBV6-5 with TRBJ1-4; D call uncertain. CDR3 length equals 14 residues. V lost 3 bases to trimming and J lost 5 bases, with 10 bases between them. CDR1 MNHEY and CDR2 SVGAGI come from the germline V gene. The CDR3 DNA sequence: TGTGCCAGCAGTTATTTGGAGAGGAATGAAAAACTGTTTTTT. Its protein is CASSYLERNEKLFF.

The table lists this clone with a few counts. The rearrangement links TRBV5-1 to TRBJ1-6; TRBD1 might be the D (5 bases). The germline V and J ends were trimmed by 5 bases and 10 bases, with 22 bases remaining between them. The CDR3 consists of 16 residues. Germline V gene sequence: CDR1 SGHRS, CDR2 YFSETQ. The chain's CDR3 is CASSTGGYREKSPLHF. The CDR3 nucleotides read TGCGCCAGCAGTACCGGGGGGTACCGGGAAAAATCACCCCTCCACTTT.

The rearrangement links TRBV19 to TRBJ1-6; D remains unclear. CDR1 LNHDA and CDR2 SQIVND come from the germline V gene (reference sequence). This CDR3 is built from 12 residues. V lost 7 bases, J lost 2 bases, and 3 bases lay in between. The CDR3 nucleotides are TGTGCCAGTACCACCTATAATTCACCCCTCCACTTT. Its translation is CASTTYNSPLHF.

This clone was observed a handful of times. The genes are TRBV6-5 and TRBJ1-6; 8 bases fit TRBD1. Germline values: CDR1 MNHEY, CDR2 SVGAGI. The CDR3 covers 14 residues. The V and J ends lost 6 bases and 10 bases, in that order; junction bases with no gene match: 8. The CDR3 reads CASRDQGADSPLHF. The CDR3 DNA reads TGTGCCAGCAGGGATCAGGGGGCGGACTCACCCCTCCACTTT.

The CDR3: CASTRDSLTYEQYF. In nucleotides, the CDR3 is TGTGCCAGCACTCGGGACAGCCTAACCTACGAGCAGTACTTC. V and J are TRBV6-5 and TRBJ2-7, with TRBD1 matching over 7 bases. Per germline, CDR1 MNHEY and CDR2 SVGAGI. After removal of 7 bases from V and 2 bases from J, the junction contained 8 bases not matched to a gene. The CDR3 covers 14 residues.

This chain connects TRBV18 to TRBJ2-5; 8 nucleotides align to TRBD2. Trimming cost V 4 bases and J 2 bases; bases outside gene matches: 6. The CDR3 is 15 amino acids. Looked up from germline, CDR1 is KGHSH and CDR2 is LQKENI. The DNA for the CDR3 is TGTGCCAGCTCACTACGGGGGGGGCAACAAGAGACCCAGTACTTC. Translation gives CASSLRGGQQETQYF.

This chain uses TRBV9 with TRBJ1-1, with D possibly being TRBD1 (5 bases). Trimming took off 1 base at V and 7 bases at J, with 11 bases between the two ends. The germline CDR1 and CDR2 sequences are SGDLS and YYNGEE. The CDR3 runs 13 residues. In DNA form, the CDR3 reads TGTGCCAGCAGCGTACAGGGCGGGGGTGAAGCTTTCTTT. Translation gives CASSVQGGGEAFF. Using reference TRBV9 and TRBJ1-1 for the parts outside the CDR3, the full variable domain is DSGVTQTPKHLITATGQRVTLRCSPRSGDLSVYWYQQSLDQGLQFLIQYYNGEERAKGNILERFSAQQFPDLHSELNLSSLELGDSALYFCASSVQGGGEAFFGQGTRLTVV.